The T cell receptor (beta chain) described here comes from a study of beta chain features in type 1 diabetes. Every bit of the isolated RNA underwent reverse transcription, so sequencing read expressed TCRB transcripts. The repertoire was sequenced with immunoSEQ multiplex PCR; TCRdb's copy has only in-frame clones and lacks some. The data show approximately 150,000 clones, around 10% seen once. Germline CDR1 ENHRY, CDR2 SYGVKD. The CDR3 totals 15 residues. Unmatched junction bases numbered 7, after V lost 0 bases and J lost 7 bases. This clone was found a few times. Its cognate antigen is unknown. Study-wide results and caveats: The study found moderately but significantly shorter TCRB CDR3s in all four CD4+ subsets of Type 1 diabetes patients.

This sequence was found in a young man with type 1 diabetes. V is TRBV10-3 and J is TRBJ2-7; 9 nucleotides agree with TRBD2. Sequenced sample: central memory CD4+ T cells from blood. The chain's CDR3 is CAISESFSGGWEQYF. DNA for the CDR3: TGTGCCATCAGTGAGTCGTTTAGCGGGGGCTGGGAGCAGTACTTC.